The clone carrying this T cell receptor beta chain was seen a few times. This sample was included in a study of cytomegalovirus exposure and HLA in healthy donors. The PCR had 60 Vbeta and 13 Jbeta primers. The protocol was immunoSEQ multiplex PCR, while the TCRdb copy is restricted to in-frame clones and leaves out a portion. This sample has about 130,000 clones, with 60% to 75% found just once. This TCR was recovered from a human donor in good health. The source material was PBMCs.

The chain's CDR3 is CASSLSQTGELFF. CDR3 sequence (DNA): TGTGCCAGCAGCTTGTCCCAGACCGGGGAGCTGTTTTTT. The chain is built from TRBV7-6 and TRBJ2-2; D ambiguous. V was shortened by 3 bases and J by 5 bases, with 7 bases between the two germline ends. The CDR3 runs to 13 residues. CDR1 and CDR2 from the germline V gene are SGHVS and FNYEAQ.